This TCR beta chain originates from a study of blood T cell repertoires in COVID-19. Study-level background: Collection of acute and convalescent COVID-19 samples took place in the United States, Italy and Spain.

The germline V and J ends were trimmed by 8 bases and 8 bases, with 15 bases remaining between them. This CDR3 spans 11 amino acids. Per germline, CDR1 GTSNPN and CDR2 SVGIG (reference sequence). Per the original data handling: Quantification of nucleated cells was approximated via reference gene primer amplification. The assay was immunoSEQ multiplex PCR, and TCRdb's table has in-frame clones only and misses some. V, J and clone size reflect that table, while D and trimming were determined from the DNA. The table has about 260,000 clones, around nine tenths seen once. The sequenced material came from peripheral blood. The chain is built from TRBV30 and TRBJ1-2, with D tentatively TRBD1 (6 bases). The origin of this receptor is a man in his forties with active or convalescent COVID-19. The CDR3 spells CAHRGGLGYTF. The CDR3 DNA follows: TGTGCCCACCGGGGGGGCTTGGGCTACACCTTC.